This T cell receptor beta chain was obtained from a study of cytomegalovirus exposure and HLA in healthy donors. Study-wide results and caveats: Listed as cytomegalovirus-associated were over 150 TCR beta chains. TCR beta sequences numbering fewer than 20,000 were associated with HLA alleles at 0.05 false discovery rate in a later analysis. In vitro checks showed that a few CMV-associated chains really do target CMV antigens.

The CDR3 extends over 16 amino acids. Per germline, CDR1 SGDLS and CDR2 YYNGEE. Unmatched junction bases numbered 5, after V lost 0 bases and J lost 8 bases. The PCR ran on 60 Vbeta and 13 Jbeta primers. Profiled with immunoSEQ multiplex PCR; TCRdb holds only in-frame clones, not every one. Here the sample spans roughly 250,000 clones, around 65% being singletons. Concerning this clone: The antigen is unknown.

This sequence joins TRBV9 and TRBJ2-3; 14 bases match TRBD2. Sequenced sample: PBMCs. The sequence was collected from a female donor in good health and CMV-seronegative. CDR3: CASSVGTGTSGSTQYF. The CDR3 DNA is TGTGCCAGCAGCGTAGGTACCGGGACTAGCGGGAGTACGCAGTATTTT.